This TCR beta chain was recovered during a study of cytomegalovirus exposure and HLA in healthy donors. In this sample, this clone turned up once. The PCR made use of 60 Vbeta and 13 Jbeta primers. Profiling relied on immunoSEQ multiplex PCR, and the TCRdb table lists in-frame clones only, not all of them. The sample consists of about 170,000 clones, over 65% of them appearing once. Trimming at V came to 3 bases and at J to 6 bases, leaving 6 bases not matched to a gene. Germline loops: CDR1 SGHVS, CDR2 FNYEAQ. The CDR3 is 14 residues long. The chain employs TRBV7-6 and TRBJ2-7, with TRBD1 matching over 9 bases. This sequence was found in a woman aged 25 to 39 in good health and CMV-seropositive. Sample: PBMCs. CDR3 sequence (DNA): TGTGCCAGCAGCTTGGGACAGGGTCTAGGCGAGCAGTACTTC. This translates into CASSLGQGLGEQYF.